These 20 T cell receptor beta chains originate from one sample sequenced in a study of technical replicates of blood from several donors. Libraries were prepared by immunoSEQ multiplex PCR; TCRdb keeps only in-frame clonotypes and omits some of them. The table records 98,000 or so clones, approximately 95% of them present only once. The sample comprised T cells isolated from PBMCs. These TCRs come from a human donor in good health.

This clone was seen a single time. V is TRBV15 and J is TRBJ2-3; the match to TRBD2 covers 8 bases. The V gene end was trimmed by 8 bases and the J gene end by 9 bases; junction bases not matched to a gene: 19. This CDR3 is 16 amino acids long. Germline assignment: CDR1 LNHNV and CDR2 YYDKDF (reference sequence). Here the CDR3 DNA reads TGTGCCACCCTCGAGGACCCTAGCGGGCCAACGGGGACGCAGTATTTT. Protein sequence: CATLEDPSGPTGTQYF.

The chain carries TRBV5-1 and TRBJ1-1; 7 bases map to TRBD1. V was pared by 2 bases and J by 8 bases, with 3 bases of the junction left unmatched. This CDR3 spans 12 amino acids. Germline V gene sequence: CDR1 SGHRS, CDR2 YFSETQ. As DNA, the CDR3 is TGCGCCAGCAGCTTAGGGGGCATGGAAGCTTTCTTT. Its protein product is CASSLGGMEAFF.

As concerns this clone: One junction end does not reproduce the germline sequence, and a read error may be involved. Other DNA variants within this sample encode the same CDR3. The rearrangement uses TRBV6-1 and TRBJ2-7, with no clear D. The CDR3 sequence is 12 residues long. The germline CDR1 and CDR2 sequences are MNHNS and SASEGT. The CDR3 DNA reads TGTGCCAGCAGTGAAGGTAGCTACGAACAGTACTTC. Residues: CASSEGSYEQYF.

V is TRBV28 and J is TRBJ2-3, with 7 bases fitting TRBD2. The CDR3 spans 15 residues. V dropped 6 bases and J dropped 2; count of bases not matched to a gene: 8. The germline V gene has CDR1 MDHEN and CDR2 SYDVKM. CDR3 DNA sequence: TGTGCCAGCAGCCCTAGCGGAGAACACACAGATACGCAGTATTTT. This encodes CASSPSGEHTDTQYF.

This clone has a single count. J is TRBJ2-1 and V is TRBV6-5; D is undetermined. The CDR3 contains 12 residues. Trimming stripped 6 bases from V and 1 base from J, with 4 bases between. The germline V gene encodes CDR1 MNHEY and CDR2 SVGAGI. In nucleotides, the CDR3 is TGTGCCAGCAGATCTTCCTACAATGAGCAGTTCTTC. It yields the protein CASRSSYNEQFF.

J is TRBJ2-1 and V is TRBV7-9, with D tentatively TRBD2 (5 bases). Trimming left V 7 bases short and J 0 bases short, with 13 bases between. The CDR3 runs 15 residues. Per the germline V gene, CDR1 is SEHNR and CDR2 is FQNEAQ (reference sequence). CDR3 in amino acids: CASTLATSSYNEQFF. In DNA form, the CDR3 reads TGTGCCAGCACCCTGGCCACTAGCTCCTACAATGAGCAGTTCTTC.

This sequence joins TRBV29-1 and TRBJ1-4, with TRBD1 matching over 7 bases. The CDR3 contains 12 residues. Germline CDR1 is SQVTM and CDR2 is ANQGSEA. J gave up 8 bases and V 3 bases, and 3 bases lay outside the gene matches. The CDR3 is CSVDGTEEKLFF. The CDR3 DNA reads as TGCAGCGTTGACGGGACAGAGGAAAAACTGTTTTTT.

The CDR3 protein is CASSLRVQRGSSYEQYF. The CDR3 nucleotides are TGTGCCAGCAGCTTGAGGGTCCAAAGGGGCAGCTCCTACGAGCAGTACTTC. The chain couples TRBV5-5 to TRBJ2-7; the D gene is possibly TRBD1 (5 bases). CDR1 and CDR2 (germline): SGHKS, YYEKEE (reference sequence). V shed 1 base and J shed 0 bases, with 17 bases lying between them. The CDR3 contains 17 residues.

CDR3 loop: CASSGQGGEKLFF. CDR3 coding DNA: TGTGCCAGCAGCGGACAGGGAGGCGAAAAACTGTTTTTT. This chain uses TRBV7-9 with TRBJ1-4; 8 nucleotides match TRBD1. Germline V CDR1 and CDR2: SEHNR, FQNEAQ (reference sequence). Germline trimming cut 5 bases from V and 8 bases from J; bases unmatched to any gene: 4. The CDR3 contains 13 residues.

The chain joins TRBV7-6 to TRBJ1-1; TRBD1 aligns across 10 bases. Germline V gene sequence: CDR1 SGHVS, CDR2 FNYEAQ. The CDR3 extends over 15 amino acids. The ends lost 2 bases at V and 1 base at J; junction bases unmatched: 1. The DNA of the CDR3 is TGTGCCAGCAGCTTACGGGACAGGGGGAACACTGAAGCTTTCTTT. This sequence encodes CASSLRDRGNTEAFF.

The rearrangement uses TRBV5-1 and TRBJ1-5; 10 bases map to TRBD1. Germline-derived CDR1 and CDR2 are SGHRS and YFSETQ. V lost 4 bases to trimming and J lost 2 bases; unmatched junction nucleotides: 3. The CDR3 runs to 15 residues. Here the CDR3 reads CASSDGQGGNQPQHF. The CDR3 DNA reads TGCGCCAGCAGCGACGGACAGGGGGGCAATCAGCCCCAGCATTTT. Complete variable domain (other parts from reference TRBV5-1 and TRBJ1-5): KAGVTQTPRYLIKTRGQQVTLSCSPISGHRSVSWYQQTPGQGLQFLFEYFSETQRNKGNFPGRFSGRQFSNSRSEMNVSTLELGDSALYLCASSDGQGGNQPQHFGDGTRLSIL.

V and J are TRBV29-1 and TRBJ1-1, with unresolved D. Germline assignment: CDR1 SQVTM and CDR2 ANQGSEA. Between the trimmed V and J ends, which lost 6 bases and 7 bases, there was a span of 12 bases. CDR3 size: 11 residues. The DNA of the CDR3 is TGCAGCGTACTCGTCTCTTTTGAAGCTTTCTTT. Its protein product is CSVLVSFEAFF.

This clone was recorded a few times. The rearrangement uses TRBV10-1 and TRBJ2-7, with 8 bases identical to TRBD2. The CDR3 is 14 residues long. The ends lost 2 bases at V and 3 bases at J; junction bases unmatched: 3. Germline V CDR1 and CDR2: WNHNN, SYGVQD (reference sequence). The CDR3 region has the DNA TGCGCCAGCAGTGAGGGGACTAGTTACTACGAGCAGTACTTC. It is translated as CASSEGTSYYEQYF.

The chain couples TRBV25-1 to TRBJ1-1, with D maybe TRBD1 (6 bases). V was shortened by 9 bases and J by 1 base, with 18 bases between the two germline ends. This CDR3 has 15 residues. Per germline, CDR1 MGHDK and CDR2 SYGVNS. CDR3 in amino acids: CASRTAYKGNTEAFF. The CDR3 nucleotides are TGTGCCAGTCGGACAGCTTATAAGGGGAACACTGAAGCTTTCTTT.

The rearrangement links TRBV6-1 to TRBJ1-2; D perhaps matches TRBD1 (6 bases). V dropped 2 bases and J dropped 1 base, with 11 bases sitting between them. The CDR3 is made up of 15 amino acids. In germline, CDR1 is MNHNS, CDR2 SASEGT. The CDR3 nucleotides are TGTGCCAGCAGTGAAATGGTGGACAGTAACTATGGCTACACCTTC. This sequence encodes CASSEMVDSNYGYTF.

The V and J genes are TRBV5-1 and TRBJ1-5, with D unclear. The germline V gene has CDR1 SGHRS and CDR2 YFSETQ. This CDR3 comprises 15 residues. Between the trimmed V and J ends, which lost 0 bases and 2 bases, there was a span of 9 bases. The CDR3, as DNA: TGCGCCAGCAGCTTGGACGGGAGGGGCAATCAGCCCCAGCATTTT. This encodes CASSLDGRGNQPQHF.

The chain is built from TRBV28 and TRBJ2-7; the D gene is possibly TRBD1 (5 bases). Trimming left V 2 bases short and J 1 base short, with 9 bases between. This CDR3 region has 14 residues. The germline gives CDR1 MDHEN, CDR2 SYDVKM. The DNA of the CDR3 is TGTGCCAGCAGTTTACTCCAGGGTTCCTACGAGCAGTACTTC. It codes for CASSLLQGSYEQYF.

For this clone: An end of the junction differs from the germline gene, which may be a read error. The V gene is TRBV7-6, the J gene TRBJ2-3; D might be TRBD1 (6 bases). Germline CDR1 SGHVS, CDR2 FNYEAQ. The CDR3 is 15 residues long. As DNA, the CDR3 is TGTGCCAGCAGCCCCCGGACAGCGCGCACGGATACGCAGTATTTT. Amino acid sequence: CASSPRTARTDTQYF.

The chain combines TRBV10-2 with TRBJ2-7, with 8 bases identical to TRBD2. The CDR3 contains 13 residues. With 6 bases clipped from V and 7 bases from J, the junction kept 8 bases outside the gene matches. Per the germline V gene, CDR1 is WSHSY and CDR2 is SAAADI. CDR3 nucleotides: TGCGCCAGCAGCCCGGGAGGGGCGGGGGAGCAGTACTTC. Amino acid sequence: CASSPGGAGEQYF.

The chain recombines TRBV11-2 with TRBJ2-6; D is perhaps TRBD1 (6 bases). This CDR3 has 19 amino acids. V lost 0 bases and J lost 0, with 15 bases in between. Per the germline V gene, CDR1 is SGHAT and CDR2 is FQNNGV. CDR3 coding DNA: TGTGCCAGCAGCTTAGATTCGGACAGCAACTTCTCTGGGGCCAACGTCCTGACTTTC. Its translation: CASSLDSDSNFSGANVLTF.